This TCR beta chain comes out of a study of response to subunit inactivated influenza vaccine. On this clonotype itself: The target antigen is unknown.

V lost 2 bases and J 5 bases, leaving 16 bases between the germline ends. Germline V gene sequence: CDR1 SGHRS, CDR2 YFSETQ. The length of the CDR3 is 16 residues. Whole-study findings and limits: Only a handful of new T cells, the authors suggested, are recruited with each seasonal influenza vaccination.

MiXCR, run by TCRdb on the RT-PCR reads, gives a single entry per CDR3 protein. The sample records 650,000 to 700,000 distinct CDR3 sequences, about 15% being singletons. The rearrangement joins TRBV5-1 to TRBJ2-2; the D gene is possibly TRBD1 (6 bases). This receptor was taken from a man aged 50 or older who received an inactivated influenza vaccine. This specimen consisted of PBMCs from blood, obtained 11 to 12 days after vaccination. The CDR3 loop is CASSLGGIIGTGELFF. The CDR3 region has the DNA TGCGCCAGCAGCTTAGGGGGAATAATAGGAACCGGGGAGCTGTTTTTT.